This entry concerns a single T cell receptor beta chain. The antigen is unknown. Described treatment: roughly 19 received Ad26.COV2.S at low or high dose, single or two shots; 5 received placebo; per-sample allocation not given. At day 63 after the first vaccine or placebo injection, samples were drawn. This sample is drawn from a study of Ad26.COV2.S vaccination and SARS-CoV-2 variants. Per the germline V gene, CDR1 is MGHRA and CDR2 is YSYEKL. V lost 4 bases to trimming and J lost 5 bases, with 20 bases between them. The CDR3 is 16 residues long. Study-level points and caveats: Reported post-vaccination CD8+ and CD4+ T cell responses to spike showed substantial breadth. Vaccine and placebo groups showed comparable non-spike TCR breadth.

Libraries were prepared by immunoSEQ multiplex PCR; TCRdb keeps only in-frame clonotypes and omits some of them. The sample has a few hundred thousand clones; 88% are singletons. The starting material was peripheral blood, obtained in a trial of Ad26.COV2.S vaccine versus placebo. The TCR was taken from a person aged 18-65 years who received the Ad26.COV2.S COVID-19 vaccine or a placebo. The J gene is TRBJ1-1, the V gene TRBV4-1; D call uncertain. This chain's CDR3 is CASSPRRKTTGTEAFF. CDR3 DNA: TGCGCCAGCAGCCCTCGACGCAAGACGACGGGGACTGAAGCTTTCTTT.